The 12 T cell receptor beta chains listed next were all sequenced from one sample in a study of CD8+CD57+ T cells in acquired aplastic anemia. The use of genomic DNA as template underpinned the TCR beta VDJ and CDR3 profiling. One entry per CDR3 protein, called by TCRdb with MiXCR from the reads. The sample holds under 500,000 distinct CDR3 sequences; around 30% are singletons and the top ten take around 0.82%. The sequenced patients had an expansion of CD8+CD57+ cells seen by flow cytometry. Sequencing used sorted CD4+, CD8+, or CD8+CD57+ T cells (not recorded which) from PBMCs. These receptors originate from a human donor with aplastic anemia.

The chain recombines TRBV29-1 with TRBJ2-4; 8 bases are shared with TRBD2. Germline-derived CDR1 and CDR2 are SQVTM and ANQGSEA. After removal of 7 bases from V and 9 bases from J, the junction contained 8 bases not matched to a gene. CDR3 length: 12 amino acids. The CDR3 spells CSGGLEAAIQYF. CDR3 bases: TGCAGCGGGGGACTAGAGGCGGCCATTCAGTACTTC.

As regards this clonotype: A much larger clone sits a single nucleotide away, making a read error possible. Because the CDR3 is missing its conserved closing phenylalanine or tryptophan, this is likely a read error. CDR3 protein: CASSPRAGNTIYS. DNA of the CDR3: TGTGCCAGTAGTCCGAGGGCTGGAAACACCATATATTCT. The chain recombines TRBV19 with TRBJ1-3; D is unclear. Germline V lookup: CDR1 LNHDA, CDR2 SQIVND (reference sequence). V gave up 5 bases and J gave up 2 bases, with 7 bases separating them. CDR3 size: 13 residues.

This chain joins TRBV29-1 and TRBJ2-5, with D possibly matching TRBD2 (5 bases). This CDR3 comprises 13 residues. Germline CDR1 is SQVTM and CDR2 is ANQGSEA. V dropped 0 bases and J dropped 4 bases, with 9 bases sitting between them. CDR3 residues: CSVEDGRGETQYF. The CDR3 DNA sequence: TGCAGCGTTGAAGATGGGAGAGGAGAGACCCAGTACTTC.

The CDR3 is CASGRDRGISNYGYTF. The CDR3 nucleotides read TGTGCCAGCGGCCGGGACAGGGGTATTTCTAACTATGGCTACACCTTC. The chain combines TRBV28 with TRBJ1-2, with 10 bases aligning to TRBD1. V was pared by 8 bases and J by 0 bases, with 9 bases of the junction left unmatched. Germline V gives CDR1 MDHEN, CDR2 SYDVKM. The CDR3 has 16 amino acids.

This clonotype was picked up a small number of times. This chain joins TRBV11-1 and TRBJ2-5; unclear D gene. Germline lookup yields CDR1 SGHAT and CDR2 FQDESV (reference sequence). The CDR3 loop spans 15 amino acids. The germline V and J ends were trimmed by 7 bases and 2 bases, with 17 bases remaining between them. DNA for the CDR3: TGTGCCAGCACCCGGAGTGTGGCTTCGCAAGAGACCCAGTACTTC. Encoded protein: CASTRSVASQETQYF.

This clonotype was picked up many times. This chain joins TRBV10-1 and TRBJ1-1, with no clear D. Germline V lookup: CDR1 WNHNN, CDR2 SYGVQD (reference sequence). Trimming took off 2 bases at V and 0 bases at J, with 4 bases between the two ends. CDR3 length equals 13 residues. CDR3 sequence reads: CASSEHLNTEAFF. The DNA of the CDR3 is TGCGCCAGCAGTGAGCACTTGAACACTGAAGCTTTCTTT.

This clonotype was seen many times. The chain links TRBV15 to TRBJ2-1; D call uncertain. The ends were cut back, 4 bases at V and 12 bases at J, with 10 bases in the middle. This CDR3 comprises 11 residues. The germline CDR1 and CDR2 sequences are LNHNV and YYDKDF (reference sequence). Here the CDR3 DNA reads TGTGCCACCAGCAAAGGTATTGTGCAGTTCTTC. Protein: CATSKGIVQFF.

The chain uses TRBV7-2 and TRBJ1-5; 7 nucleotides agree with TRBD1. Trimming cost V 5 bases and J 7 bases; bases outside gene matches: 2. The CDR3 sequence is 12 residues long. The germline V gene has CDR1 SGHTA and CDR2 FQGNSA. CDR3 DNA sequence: TGTGCCAGCAGCCAGGACAGGCAGCCCCAGCATTTT. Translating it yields CASSQDRQPQHF. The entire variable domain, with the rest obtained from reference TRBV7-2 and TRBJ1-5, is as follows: GAGVSQSPSNKVTEKGKDVELRCDPISGHTALYWYRQSLGQGLEFLIYFQGNSAPDKSGLPSDRFSAERTGGSVSTLTIQRTQQEDSAVYLCASSQDRQPQHFGDGTRLSIL.

CDR3 protein: CASSQDRTGGSNEKLFF. The CDR3 DNA reads as TGTGCCAGCAGCCAAGATCGGACAGGGGGCTCTAATGAAAAACTGTTTTTT. V is TRBV4-2 and J is TRBJ1-4; TRBD1 matches 11 bases. Germline CDR1 and CDR2: LGHNA and YNFKEQ. The CDR3 spans 17 residues. The trim removed 0 bases at V and 3 bases at J, leaving 3 bases unmatched.

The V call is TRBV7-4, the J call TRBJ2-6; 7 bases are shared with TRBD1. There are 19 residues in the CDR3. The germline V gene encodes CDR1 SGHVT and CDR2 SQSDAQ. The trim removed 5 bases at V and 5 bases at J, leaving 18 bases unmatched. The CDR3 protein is CASSRNPGQTLSWANVLTF. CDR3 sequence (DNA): TGTGCCAGCAGCCGCAACCCGGGACAGACTCTGTCATGGGCCAACGTCCTGACTTTC.

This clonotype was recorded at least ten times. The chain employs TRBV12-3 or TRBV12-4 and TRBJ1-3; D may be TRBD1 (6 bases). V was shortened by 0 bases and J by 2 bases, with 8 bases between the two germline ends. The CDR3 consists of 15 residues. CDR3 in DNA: TGTGCCAGCAGTTTAGCTGGGGGCGCTGGAAACACCATATATTTT. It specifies CASSLAGGAGNTIYF.

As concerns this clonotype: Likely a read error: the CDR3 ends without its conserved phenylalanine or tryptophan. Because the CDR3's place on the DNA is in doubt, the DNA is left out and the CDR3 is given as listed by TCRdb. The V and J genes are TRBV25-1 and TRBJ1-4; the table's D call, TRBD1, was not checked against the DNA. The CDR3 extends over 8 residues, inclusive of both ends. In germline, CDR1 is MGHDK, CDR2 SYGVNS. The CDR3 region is CASSDRTG.